The rows below give T cell receptor beta chains drawn from one sample of a study of blood T cell repertoires in COVID-19. The data were produced by immunoSEQ multiplex PCR, yet TCRdb's version contains in-frame clones alone and is incomplete. The repertoire holds about 140,000 clones, with roughly 90% as singletons. The sequencing sample was made of peripheral blood. These receptors were collected from a human donor with COVID-19, enrolled during active disease. The donor label of this sample is uncertain. Each CDR3 is given with its conserved first and last residue. A D gene is named only where the DNA matches it firmly. Size values are once, few and many counts, or a class for expanded clones, and some rows have none.

v_call	clone_size	d_call	cdr3_length	j_call	cdr3_nt	cdr3_aa
TRBV5-1	NA	TRBD2	18	TRBJ2-1	TGCGCCAGCAGCTGGAAAGACGGGGGGACCGAGACCTACAATGAGCAGTTCTTC	CASSWKDGGTETYNEQFF
TRBV5-4	NA	NA	12	TRBJ1-1	TGTGCCAGCAGCCGAGTCGGGGAAGGGGCTTTCTTT	CASSRVGEGAFF
TRBV28	NA	TRBD1	15	TRBJ1-2	TGTGCCAGCAGTTTAGTGGGACAGGGGGCCTATGGCTACACCTTC	CASSLVGQGAYGYTF
TRBV4-1	NA	NA	16	TRBJ2-3	TGCGCCAGCAGCTCAAGGGGGGGGGTTTTCACAGATACGCAGTATTTT	CASSSRGGVFTDTQYF
TRBV19	NA	TRBD1	13	TRBJ1-2	TGTGCCAGTAGCCAAGACAGGGGCTTTGGCTACACCTTC	CASSQDRGFGYTF
TRBV12-3/TRBV12-4	NA	NA	13	TRBJ1-1	TGTGCCAGCACCACCGGAGGGCCCATCAGTGCTTTCTTT	CASTTGGPISAFF
TRBV2	NA	NA	14	TRBJ1-6	TGTGCCAGCAGTGTTCAACAGATTAATTCACCCCTCCACTTT	CASSVQQINSPLHF
TRBV28	NA	NA	13	TRBJ1-1	TGTGCCAGCAGTTTCAGGGGAAACACTGAAGCTTTCTTT	CASSFRGNTEAFF
TRBV14	once	NA	17	TRBJ2-3	TGTGCCAGCAGCCAGGCCGTGGGACAAAGCACGCGGAATACGCAGTATTTT	CASSQAVGQSTRNTQYF
TRBV15	few	NA	14	TRBJ2-4	TGTGCCACCAGCAGAGATCGGGAGAGGAACATTCAGTACTTC	CATSRDRERNIQYF
TRBV7-8	once	TRBD2	13	TRBJ2-3	TGTGCCAGCAGCTTGGGCGGGAGAGACACGCAGTATTTT	CASSLGGRDTQYF
TRBV9	few	NA	13	TRBJ1-2	TGTGCCAGCAGCCTCAGGGTGGACTATGGCTACACCTTC	CASSLRVDYGYTF
TRBV27	NA	NA	15	TRBJ1-6	TGTGCCAGCAGTCCACAACAGTTCTATAATTCACCCCTCCACTTT	CASSPQQFYNSPLHF
TRBV30	NA	TRBD1	18	TRBJ2-7	TGTGCCTGGAGTATGGAGGGACAGGGCAACCCGAGCTCCTACGAGCAGTACTTC	CAWSMEGQGNPSSYEQYF
TRBV5-1	NA	NA	13	TRBJ1-2	TGCGCCAGCAGCTTGAACGGGTTGGTTGGCTACACCTTC	CASSLNGLVGYTF
TRBV25-1	NA	NA	17	TRBJ2-7	TGTGCCAGCAGTGAGCGGTCGGACAGGGAGGGGACCTACGAGCAGTACTTC	CASSERSDREGTYEQYF
TRBV4-2	once	TRBD1	13	TRBJ2-3	TGTGCCAGCAGCCAAGAACGTCGAACAGGGGTGGATTTT	CASSQERRTGVDF
TRBV7-9	NA	TRBD2	19	TRBJ2-2	TGTGCCAGCAGCGCTAGACAAACTCGAGCGGGAGCCCGATCCGGGGAGCTGTTTTTT	CASSARQTRAGARSGELFF
TRBV13	NA	NA	16	TRBJ1-2	TGTGCCAGCAGCTTAGCCGAGGGAGTGGTGAACTATGGCTACACCTTC	CASSLAEGVVNYGYTF
TRBV4-1	NA	TRBD2	15	TRBJ2-7	TGCGCCAGCAGCCAGATAGCGGGGGCGACCTACGAGCAGTACTTC	CASSQIAGATYEQYF
TRBV5-1	NA	NA	12	TRBJ2-2	TGCGCCAGCGTCAGTAACACCGGGGAGCTGTTTTTT	CASVSNTGELFF
TRBV5-1	few	TRBD2	16	TRBJ2-2	TGCGCCAGCAGCTCTCGACTAGCGGGGAACACCGGGGAGCTGTTTTTT	CASSSRLAGNTGELFF
TRBV13	NA	NA	15	TRBJ1-6	TGTGCCAGCAGCTTACAAGGGGATTATAATTCACCCCTCCACTTT	CASSLQGDYNSPLHF
TRBV5-6	NA	NA	14	TRBJ1-1	TGTGCCAGCAGCAACAAACAGGGTGACACTGAAGCTTTCTTT	CASSNKQGDTEAFF
TRBV7-9	NA	NA	13	TRBJ2-7	TGTGCCAGCAGCTTGGAAAACAGTTACGAGCAGTACTTC	CASSLENSYEQYF
TRBV6-1	NA	NA	17	TRBJ1-5	TGTGCCAGCAGTGCGGCAGGGAGGACCTATAGCAATCAGCCCCAGCATTTT	CASSAAGRTYSNQPQHF
TRBV28	once	NA	13	TRBJ1-3	TGTGCCAGCAGTTTATGGCAGGGAAACACCATATATTTT	CASSLWQGNTIYF
TRBV7-2	NA	NA	14	TRBJ2-7	TGTGCCAGCGGCCTACAGGTCGCCGCCTACGAGCAGTACTTC	CASGLQVAAYEQYF
TRBV7-9	NA	TRBD1	15	TRBJ1-2	TGTGCCAGCAGCTTGTTAGCAGGGGGACCTTATGGCTACACCTTC	CASSLLAGGPYGYTF
TRBV7-9	NA	NA	16	TRBJ2-1	TGTGCCAGCAGCCCGCTGTCCCGGGACTTTTACAATGAGCAGTTCTTC	CASSPLSRDFYNEQFF
TRBV28	NA	TRBD1	15	TRBJ1-1	TGTGCCAGCAGCTCTTCCTCAGGGGGTCGAACTGAAGCTTTCTTT	CASSSSSGGRTEAFF
TRBV29-1	NA	TRBD1	15	TRBJ2-5	TGCAGCGGCACCAGGGGACAGGCCCTCCAAGAGACCCAGTACTTC	CSGTRGQALQETQYF
TRBV7-2	NA	TRBD2	16	TRBJ2-1	TGTGCCAGCAGCCCCCTTAGCGGGGGTACCTACAATGAGCAGTTCTTC	CASSPLSGGTYNEQFF
TRBV5-4	NA	TRBD1	17	TRBJ2-1	TGTGCCAGCAGCCACCCTGTACAGGGGAGTTACTACAATGAGCAGTTCTTC	CASSHPVQGSYYNEQFF
TRBV9	NA	TRBD1	15	TRBJ2-7	TGTGCCAGCAGTAGAGCCACAGGGGGTCCTGGCGAGCAGTACTTC	CASSRATGGPGEQYF
TRBV5-1	NA	NA	16	TRBJ1-5	TGCGCCAGCAGCTGGGGGCCGGCCAGGGTCAATCAGCCCCAGCATTTT	CASSWGPARVNQPQHF
TRBV5-1	NA	TRBD1	16	TRBJ1-2	TGCGCCAGCAGCATGGCCCCAGACAGGGGTTCTTATGGCTACACCTTC	CASSMAPDRGSYGYTF
TRBV9	NA	NA	14	TRBJ1-1	TGTGCCAGCAGCCTATCCGGGGGGAACACTGAAGCTTTCTTT	CASSLSGGNTEAFF
TRBV4-2	NA	NA	15	TRBJ2-3	TGTGCCAGCAGCCAAGAGCAGACTAGCACAGATACGCAGTATTTT	CASSQEQTSTDTQYF
TRBV6-5	NA	NA	12	TRBJ1-2	TGTGCCAGCAGTCGTAAATCGGGGGGCTACACCTTC	CASSRKSGGYTF